The rows below give T cell receptor beta chains drawn from one sample of a study of human T cells and chemical hapten exposure. TCRdb ran MiXCR on the RACE reads and lists one entry per CDR3 protein. The table has roughly 34,000 distinct CDR3 sequences, just under 6.5% seen once. This sample comprised whole blood, obtained in connection with sensitization to the hapten diphenylcyclopropenone (DPC). The source of these receptors is a woman in her 30s with alopecia areata. Some clones in this sample may be carry-over from other donors' samples. The conserved cysteine and the conserved F or W are not part of the CDR3 here. Rows give clone size only sometimes, using once, few, many, or a class for an expanded clone.

>TRBV2|TRBJ1-2|many
ASRLGSQYGYT
>TRBV13|TRBJ1-6|NA
ASSLDRAINSPLH
>TRBV12-3/TRBV12-4|TRBJ1-2|few
ASSLASGQGYGYT
>TRBV30|TRBJ1-4|NA
AWRPDRLNEKLF
>TRBV5-1|TRBJ2-1|many
ASSWADREDEQF
>TRBV18|TRBJ2-5|once
ASSPPLATGETQY
>TRBV7-8|TRBJ1-5|many
ASSLAEDNQPQH
>TRBV7-3|TRBJ2-2|NA
ASSSGFDTGELF
>TRBV13|TRBJ2-5|few
ASSPGQRKTQY
>TRBV9|TRBJ2-1|NA
ASGHPTGVTTVEQF
>TRBV28|TRBJ2-6|many
ASSLQGPGANVLT
>TRBV2|TRBJ2-3|few
ASSPRLAGADTQY
>TRBV6-5|TRBJ1-1|NA
ATYREGTEAF
>TRBV12-3/TRBV12-4|TRBJ1-1|many
ASRPQVNTEAF
>TRBV28|TRBJ2-3|many
ASSTSGVDTQY
>TRBV9|TRBJ2-3|many
ASSVGGHNVDTQY
>TRBV20-1|TRBJ2-1|many
SAIDLSGASNEQF
>TRBV7-2|TRBJ1-5|few
ASSPRSTGGSYFSNQPQH
>TRBV12-3/TRBV12-4|TRBJ2-3|few
ASSLPPGTDTQY
>TRBV4-2|TRBJ1-1|NA
ASTQVPNTEAF
>TRBV7-2|TRBJ2-1|many
ASSFPGGENEQF
>TRBV2|TRBJ2-5|many
ASSVFSGFQETQY
>TRBV15|TRBJ1-6|many
ATSRDARVLNNSPLH
>TRBV18|TRBJ1-6|many
ASSPDKSPLH
>TRBV4-3|TRBJ1-6|few
ASSQRGGSYNSPLH
>TRBV24-1|TRBJ2-7|many
ATSDPRQGEQY
>TRBV27|TRBJ1-1|many
ASSLSIGAYPNTEAF
>TRBV5-1|TRBJ2-1|many
ASSLAPNYNEQF
>TRBV6-5|TRBJ1-1|NA
ASTSGGVNTEAF
>TRBV20-1|TRBJ2-3|many
SASSLADNTDTQY
>TRBV7-2|TRBJ1-3|NA
ASSPQPGRLSSGNTIY
>TRBV12-3/TRBV12-4|TRBJ1-2|many
ASSPGRGTGQKKANYGYT
>TRBV19|TRBJ1-5|many
ASSITGGSNQPQH
>TRBV7-2|TRBJ1-2|many
ASSLAEYGYT
>TRBV28|TRBJ1-5|many
ASSLTWEPQH
>TRBV6-5|TRBJ1-1|many
ASSYPGQPNTEAF
>TRBV5-1|TRBJ1-1|NA
ASSLYSENEAF
>TRBV28|TRBJ2-7|many
ASSFRFGRVRNEQY
>TRBV2|TRBJ1-1|NA
ASSRGMNTEAF
>TRBV24-1|TRBJ2-3|many
ATASGLSTDTQY
>TRBV20-1|TRBJ1-2|medium-sized
SASPQGYGYT
>TRBV2|TRBJ2-5|few
ASSEGATQY
>TRBV5-4|TRBJ2-7|few
ASSQGLRQNEQY
>TRBV12-3/TRBV12-4|TRBJ2-3|many
ASTPWEGTDTQY
>TRBV11-3|TRBJ2-1|NA
ASSLGLAVYNEQF
>TRBV2|TRBJ2-7|few
ASTLGRVGEQY
>TRBV20-1|TRBJ2-3|few
SARDGMGQTVAGAHTDTQY
>TRBV12-3/TRBV12-4|TRBJ2-3|few
ASTPRPADTQY
>TRBV6-5|TRBJ1-5|many
ASIGSQSKYQPQH
>TRBV4-3|TRBJ1-1|medium-sized
ASSHTQGAEAF
>TRBV3-1|TRBJ2-5|many
ASSQGLAGDEETQY
>TRBV12-3/TRBV12-4|TRBJ2-3|many
ASSSGGSTDTQY
>TRBV12-3/TRBV12-4|TRBJ2-7|few
ASTRDGNSYEQY
>TRBV5-1|TRBJ1-6|few
ASSGRRGDNSPLH
>TRBV6-6|TRBJ2-7|NA
ASSLPTGEQY
>TRBV7-8|TRBJ2-2|many
ASSVGSTGELF
>TRBV2|TRBJ2-1|few
ASRHRTSGGPLTHEQF